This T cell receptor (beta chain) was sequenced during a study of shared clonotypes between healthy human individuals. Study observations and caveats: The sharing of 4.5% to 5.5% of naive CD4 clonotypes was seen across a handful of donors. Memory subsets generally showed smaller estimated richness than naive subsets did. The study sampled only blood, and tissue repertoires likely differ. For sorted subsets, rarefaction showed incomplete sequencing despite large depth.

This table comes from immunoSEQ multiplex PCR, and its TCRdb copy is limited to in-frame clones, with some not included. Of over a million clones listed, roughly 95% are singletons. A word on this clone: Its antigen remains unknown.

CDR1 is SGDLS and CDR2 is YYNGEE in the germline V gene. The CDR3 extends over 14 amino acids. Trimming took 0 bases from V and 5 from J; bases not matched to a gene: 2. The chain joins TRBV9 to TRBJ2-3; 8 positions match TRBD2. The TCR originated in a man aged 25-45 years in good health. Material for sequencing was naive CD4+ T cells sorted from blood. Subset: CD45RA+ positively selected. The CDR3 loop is CASSVAGGVDTQYF. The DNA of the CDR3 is TGTGCCAGCAGCGTAGCGGGAGGGGTAGATACGCAGTATTTT. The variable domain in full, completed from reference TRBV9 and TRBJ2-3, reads DSGVTQTPKHLITATGQRVTLRCSPRSGDLSVYWYQQSLDQGLQFLIQYYNGEERAKGNILERFSAQQFPDLHSELNLSSLELGDSALYFCASSVAGGVDTQYFGPGTRLTVL.